This TCR beta chain was identified during a study of CD8 T cells in ankylosing spondylitis. Study results and limitations: Characteristic, it appeared, of ankylosing spondylitis blood was a TCR beta motif of eight or nine highly homologous variants.

From germline, CDR1 is SGHRS and CDR2 YFSETQ. Trimming removed 5 bases from V and 15 bases from J; junction bases left unmatched: 14. This CDR3 comprises 14 residues. Quantitative 5'-RACE with molecular barcodes generated TCR beta libraries. TCRdb reprocessed the 5' RACE reads with MiXCR, giving one entry per CDR3 protein. The profile covers 250,000 to 300,000 distinct CDR3 sequences, with 15% to 20% appearing a single time and roughly 7.3% taken by the ten largest. This clonotype has just a few counts. Its antigen is unknown. This TCR was sampled from a male donor with ankylosing spondylitis or in good health (not recorded which). The rearrangement links TRBV5-1 to TRBJ2-4, with 10 bases matching TRBD1. Sequencing used blood, either unsorted or a sorted T cell fraction (not recorded which). The CDR3: CASREGTGATPGYF. CDR3 in DNA: TGCGCCAGCAGAGAAGGGACAGGGGCCACCCCGGGGTACTTC.